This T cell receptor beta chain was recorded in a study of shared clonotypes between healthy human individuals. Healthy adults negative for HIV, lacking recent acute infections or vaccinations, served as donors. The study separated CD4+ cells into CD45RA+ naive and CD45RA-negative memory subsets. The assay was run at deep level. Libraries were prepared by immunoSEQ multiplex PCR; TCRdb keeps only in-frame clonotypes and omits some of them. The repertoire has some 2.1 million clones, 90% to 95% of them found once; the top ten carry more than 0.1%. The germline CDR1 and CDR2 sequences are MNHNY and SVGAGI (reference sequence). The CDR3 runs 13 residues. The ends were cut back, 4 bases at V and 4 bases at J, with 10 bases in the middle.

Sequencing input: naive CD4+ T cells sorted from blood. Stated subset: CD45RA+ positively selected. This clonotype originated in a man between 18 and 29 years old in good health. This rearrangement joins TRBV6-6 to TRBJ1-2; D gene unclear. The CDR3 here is CASSFSVSYGYTF. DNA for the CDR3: TGTGCCAGCAGTTTTAGCGTCTCCTATGGCTACACCTTC.